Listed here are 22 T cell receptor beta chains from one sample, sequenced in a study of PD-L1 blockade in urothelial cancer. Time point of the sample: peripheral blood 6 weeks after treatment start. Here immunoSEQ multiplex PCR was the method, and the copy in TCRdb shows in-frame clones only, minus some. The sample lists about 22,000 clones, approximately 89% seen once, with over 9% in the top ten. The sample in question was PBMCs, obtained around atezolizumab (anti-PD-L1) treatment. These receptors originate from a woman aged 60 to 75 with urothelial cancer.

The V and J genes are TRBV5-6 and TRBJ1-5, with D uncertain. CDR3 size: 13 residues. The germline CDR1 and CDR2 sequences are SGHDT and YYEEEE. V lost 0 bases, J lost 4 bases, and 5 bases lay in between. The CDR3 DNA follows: TGTGCCAGCAGCTTGGTCGGTAATCAGCCCCAGCATTTT. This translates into CASSLVGNQPQHF.

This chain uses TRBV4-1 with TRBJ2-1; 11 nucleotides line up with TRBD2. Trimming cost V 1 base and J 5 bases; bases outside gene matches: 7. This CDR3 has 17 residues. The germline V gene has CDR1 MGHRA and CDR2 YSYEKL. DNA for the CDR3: TGCGCCAGCAGCCAAGTGACCTCGGGACTAGCGGACAATGAGCAGTTCTTC. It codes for CASSQVTSGLADNEQFF.

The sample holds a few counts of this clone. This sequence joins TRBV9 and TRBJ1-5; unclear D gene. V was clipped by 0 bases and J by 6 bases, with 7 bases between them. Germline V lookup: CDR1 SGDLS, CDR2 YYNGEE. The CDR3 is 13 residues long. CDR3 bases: TGTGCCAGCAGCGTAGCCCCGGGTCAGCCCCAGCATTTT. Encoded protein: CASSVAPGQPQHF.

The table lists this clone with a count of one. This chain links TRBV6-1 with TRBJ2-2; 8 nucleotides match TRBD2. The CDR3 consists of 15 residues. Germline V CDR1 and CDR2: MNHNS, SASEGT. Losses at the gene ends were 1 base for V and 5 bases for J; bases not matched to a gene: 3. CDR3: CASSEVPGGTGELFF. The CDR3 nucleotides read TGTGCCAGCAGTGAAGTTCCGGGAGGGACCGGGGAGCTGTTTTTT.

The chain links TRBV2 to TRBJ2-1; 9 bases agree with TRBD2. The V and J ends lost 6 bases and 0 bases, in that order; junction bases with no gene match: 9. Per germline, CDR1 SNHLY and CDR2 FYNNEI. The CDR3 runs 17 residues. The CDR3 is CASRGGLAGTSYNEQFF. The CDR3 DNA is TGTGCCAGCAGGGGGGGTCTAGCGGGGACCTCCTACAATGAGCAGTTCTTC. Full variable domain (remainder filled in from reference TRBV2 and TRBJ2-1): EPEVTQTPSHQVTQMGQEVILRCVPISNHLYFYWYRQILGQKVEFLVSFYNNEISEKSEIFDDQFSVERPDGSNFTLKIRSTKLEDSAMYFCASRGGLAGTSYNEQFFGPGTRLTVL.

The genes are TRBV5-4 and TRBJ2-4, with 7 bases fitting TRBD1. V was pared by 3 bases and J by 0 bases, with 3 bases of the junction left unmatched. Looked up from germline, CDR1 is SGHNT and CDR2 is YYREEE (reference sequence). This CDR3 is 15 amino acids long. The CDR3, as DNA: TGTGCCAGCAGCTCAGACAGGGAAGCCAAAAACATTCAGTACTTC. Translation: CASSSDREAKNIQYF.

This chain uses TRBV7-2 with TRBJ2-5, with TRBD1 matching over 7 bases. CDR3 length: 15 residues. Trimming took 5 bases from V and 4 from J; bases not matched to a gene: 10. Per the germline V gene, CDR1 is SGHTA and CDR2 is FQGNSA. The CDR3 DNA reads TGTGCCAGCAGCCAGAACAGGGGTGTGGGAGAGACCCAGTACTTC. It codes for CASSQNRGVGETQYF.

CDR3 nucleotides: TGTGCCAGCAGCTTACGGGGCACTGAAGCTTTCTTT. It translates to CASSLRGTEAFF. The genes are TRBV11-2 and TRBJ1-1; D gene unclear. Germline CDR1 is SGHAT and CDR2 is FQNNGV. CDR3 length: 12 amino acids. V was pared by 2 bases and J by 4 bases, with 5 bases between.

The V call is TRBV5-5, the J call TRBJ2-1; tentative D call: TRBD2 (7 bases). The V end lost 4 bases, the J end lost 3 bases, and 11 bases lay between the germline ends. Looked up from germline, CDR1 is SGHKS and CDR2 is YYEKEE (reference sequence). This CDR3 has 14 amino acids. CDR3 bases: TGTGCCAGCAGCGGGGGGGGCTTCTACAATGAGCAGTTCTTC. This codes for CASSGGGFYNEQFF.

The DNA for the CDR3 is TGTGCCAGCAGTCCTCGCAGGGGGGCGTTCCATGGCTACACCTTC. Its protein is CASSPRRGAFHGYTF. The chain combines TRBV28 with TRBJ1-2; 7 bases line up with TRBD1. V trimming: 5 bases; J trimming: 6 bases; junction bases outside the gene matches: 12. The CDR3 extends over 15 amino acids. Looked up from germline, CDR1 is MDHEN and CDR2 is SYDVKM.

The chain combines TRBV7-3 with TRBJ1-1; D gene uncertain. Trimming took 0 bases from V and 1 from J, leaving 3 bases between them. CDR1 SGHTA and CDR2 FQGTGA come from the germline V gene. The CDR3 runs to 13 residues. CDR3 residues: CASSLTRNTEAFF. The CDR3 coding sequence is TGTGCCAGCAGCTTAACTCGGAACACTGAAGCTTTCTTT.

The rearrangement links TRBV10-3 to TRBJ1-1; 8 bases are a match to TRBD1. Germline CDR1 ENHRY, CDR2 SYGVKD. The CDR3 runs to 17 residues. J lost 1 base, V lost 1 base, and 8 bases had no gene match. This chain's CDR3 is CAISEYGMDRANTEAFF. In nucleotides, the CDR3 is TGTGCCATCAGTGAGTACGGGATGGACAGGGCGAACACTGAAGCTTTCTTT.

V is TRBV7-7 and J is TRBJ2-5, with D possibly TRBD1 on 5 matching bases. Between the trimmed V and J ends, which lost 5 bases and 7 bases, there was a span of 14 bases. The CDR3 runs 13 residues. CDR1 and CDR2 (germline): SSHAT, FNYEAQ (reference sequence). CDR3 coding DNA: TGTGCCAGCAGCCCAGACAGTTTAGGGACCCAGTACTTC. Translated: CASSPDSLGTQYF.

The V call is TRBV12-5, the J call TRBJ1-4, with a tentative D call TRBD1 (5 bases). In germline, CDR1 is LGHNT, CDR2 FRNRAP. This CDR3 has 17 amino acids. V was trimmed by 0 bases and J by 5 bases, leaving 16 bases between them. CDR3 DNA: TGTGCTAGTGGTTTGGTACGTGTAAAGGGGCTAAATGAAAAACTGTTTTTT. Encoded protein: CASGLVRVKGLNEKLFF.

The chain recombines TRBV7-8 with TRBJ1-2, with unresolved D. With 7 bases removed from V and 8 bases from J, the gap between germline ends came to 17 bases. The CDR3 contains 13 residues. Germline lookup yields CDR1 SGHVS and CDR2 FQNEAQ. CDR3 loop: CASTPVRDYGYTF. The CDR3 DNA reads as TGTGCCAGCACCCCTGTGCGGGATTACGGCTACACCTTC.

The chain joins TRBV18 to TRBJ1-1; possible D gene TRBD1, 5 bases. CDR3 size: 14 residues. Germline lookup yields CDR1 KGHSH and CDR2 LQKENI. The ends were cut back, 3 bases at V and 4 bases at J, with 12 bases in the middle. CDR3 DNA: TGTGCCAGCTCACCGGGGGGGGGTGGCACTGAAGCTTTCTTT. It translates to CASSPGGGGTEAFF.

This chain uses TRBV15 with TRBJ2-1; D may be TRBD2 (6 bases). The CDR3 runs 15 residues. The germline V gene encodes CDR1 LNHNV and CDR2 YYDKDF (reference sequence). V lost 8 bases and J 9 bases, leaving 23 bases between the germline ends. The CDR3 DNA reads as TGTGCCACCCACAGGAGTGCGGGGAACAGTGCTGAGCAGTTCTTC. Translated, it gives CATHRSAGNSAEQFF. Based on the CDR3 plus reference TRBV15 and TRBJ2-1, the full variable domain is DAMVIQNPRYQVTQFGKPVTLSCSQTLNHNVMYWYQQKSSQAPKLLFHYYDKDFNNEADTPDNFQSRRPNTSFCFLDIRSPGLGDTAMYLCATHRSAGNSAEQFFGPGTRLTVL.

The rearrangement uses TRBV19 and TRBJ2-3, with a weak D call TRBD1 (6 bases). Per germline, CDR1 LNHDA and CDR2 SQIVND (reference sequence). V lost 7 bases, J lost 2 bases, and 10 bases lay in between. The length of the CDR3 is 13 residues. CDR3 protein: CASTGGPTDTQYF. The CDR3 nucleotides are TGTGCCAGTACTGGGGGCCCCACAGATACGCAGTATTTT.

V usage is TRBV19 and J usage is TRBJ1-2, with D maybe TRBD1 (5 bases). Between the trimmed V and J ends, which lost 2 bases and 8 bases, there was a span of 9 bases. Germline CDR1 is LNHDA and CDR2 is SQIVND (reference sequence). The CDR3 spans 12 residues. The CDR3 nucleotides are TGTGCCAGTAGTATAAGGGGAGGCGGCTACACCTTC. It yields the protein CASSIRGGGYTF.

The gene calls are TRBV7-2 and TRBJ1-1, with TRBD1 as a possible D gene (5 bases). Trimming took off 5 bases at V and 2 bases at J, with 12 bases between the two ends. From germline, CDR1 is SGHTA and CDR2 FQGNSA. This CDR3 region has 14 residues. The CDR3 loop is CASSPGTANTEAFF. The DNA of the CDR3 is TGTGCCAGCAGCCCGGGGACTGCAAACACTGAAGCTTTCTTT.

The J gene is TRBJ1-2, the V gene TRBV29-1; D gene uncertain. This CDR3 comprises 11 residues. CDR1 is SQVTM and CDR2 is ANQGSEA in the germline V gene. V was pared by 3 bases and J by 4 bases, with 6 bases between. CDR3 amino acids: CSVEGLYGYTF. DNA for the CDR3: TGCAGCGTTGAGGGCCTCTATGGCTACACCTTC.

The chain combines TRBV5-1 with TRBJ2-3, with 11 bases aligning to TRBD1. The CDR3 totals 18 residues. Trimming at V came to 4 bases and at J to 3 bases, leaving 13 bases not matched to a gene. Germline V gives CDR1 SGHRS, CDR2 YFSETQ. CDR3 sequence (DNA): TGCGCCAGCAGCCGAAAGGGGACCGGACAGGGGGCAACAGATACGCAGTATTTT. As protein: CASSRKGTGQGATDTQYF. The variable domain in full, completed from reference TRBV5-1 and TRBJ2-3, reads KAGVTQTPRYLIKTRGQQVTLSCSPISGHRSVSWYQQTPGQGLQFLFEYFSETQRNKGNFPGRFSGRQFSNSRSEMNVSTLELGDSALYLCASSRKGTGQGATDTQYFGPGTRLTVL.